This entry features one T cell receptor beta chain sequence. Its antigen target is currently unknown. Nothing much larger sits one base from this clone, and base qualities are not available. TCRbeta CDR3 regions were sequenced with the immunoSEQ Assay. After extraction, genomic DNA underwent amplification by bias-controlled multiplex PCR, followed by high-throughput sequencing. As for how the authors treated the data: To quantify the absolute abundance of every unique TCRbeta CDR3 region, sequences were collapsed and filtered. T cell fraction was estimated by normalization of TCRbeta template counts to usable DNA, with usable DNA being measured through amplification of reference genes present in all nucleated cells. Repertoire TCRs were annotated as SARS-CoV-2-specific when V gene, CDR3 amino acid sequence and J gene were exactly matched to a known reactive TCR set. The reference SARS-CoV-2 TCR set was obtained from MIRA and was filtered for enrichment in COVID-19-positive ImmuneCODE repertoires, whereby public or cross-reactive TCRs were removed. Based on the MIRA antigens, annotated TCRs were further analysed at the level of specific ORF or position within ORF. Depth was the summed frequency of annotated unique rearrangements, while breadth was defined as annotated unique rearrangements over total unique productive rearrangements. Two-sided Wilcoxon rank-sum tests were used to compare TCR breadth between groups. In its TCRdb copy, this immuneACCESS table keeps in-frame sequences only and misses some clones. Where compared with another copy, unresolved V genes explain less than half of these, and the others have no known cause. The V and J calls and clone size are taken from that table; D and trimming were inferred from the DNA. For this sample there are about 350,000 clones; about 87% appear just once. 6.4% of the sample lies in the top ten.

Reading the label with the study, this specimen's treatment or condition is: 15 to 20 received Ad26.COV2.S at low or high dose, single or two shots; a few received placebo; per-sample allocation not given. For vaccine and placebo recipients, repertoires were sequenced using samples collected on day 63 after the first injection. Between 29 July and 7 August 2020, Cohort 1b enrolled around 25 adults aged 18-55 years at one site in Boston, USA. Ad26.COV2.S was a replication-incompetent adenovirus type 26 vector that expressed a prefusion-stabilized SARS-CoV-2 spike protein derived from the original Wuhan strain. This specimen comes from a study of Ad26.COV2.S vaccination and SARS-CoV-2 variants (dated by TCRdb to the early 2020s). About the investigation overall: Vaccine-arm donors came from COV1001, a multicentre, randomized, double-blind, placebo-controlled phase I-IIa trial of Ad26.COV2.S in healthy adults. Ad26.COV2.S was administered intramuscularly at a dose of 5x10^10 or 1x10^11 viral particles, either as one shot or as two shots given 56 days apart. The TCR-sequenced set comprised roughly 30 samples: some 19 Ad26.COV2.S vaccine recipients, 5 placebo recipients and 8 SARS-CoV-2 convalescent individuals. Throughout the experiments and outcome assessment, investigators stayed blinded to trial group allocation. TCRbeta repertoire sequencing served as the tool for gauging how specific and how broad the SARS-CoV-2-reactive T cell receptors were following Ad26.COV2.S vaccination. Trial participants were randomized into five groups of five: low-dose or high-dose Ad26.COV2.S given once or twice, or placebo on both occasions.

According to the germline V gene, CDR1 reads SGHRS and CDR2 reads YFSETQ. Unmatched junction bases come to 11, with V trimmed by 0 bases and J by 4 bases. Taken from cysteine to phenylalanine, the CDR3 has 18 residues. Only the CDR3 DNA stays, 54 bases, in frame from base 1. What the research found in general, with its limitations: Ad26.COV2.S recipients had higher spike-specific TCR breadth than placebo recipients (P = 0.0014). After vaccination, spike-specific CD8+ and CD4+ T cell responses were reported to show substantial breadth. It was noted by the authors that total T cell responses may have been underestimated by the TCR breadth and depth analyses. The study was not powered to compare responses between vaccine doses or regimens. Vaccine and placebo recipients had similar non-spike TCR breadth, a finding consistent with the vaccine containing only spike.

The sequence links TRBV5-1 to TRBJ2-2, with 8 junctional bases fitting TRBD1. The receptor was isolated from a person between 18 and 65 years old who received the Ad26.COV2.S COVID-19 vaccine or a placebo. This sample comprised peripheral blood, obtained in a trial of Ad26.COV2.S vaccine versus placebo. The CDR3 loop reads CASSLDGLGQATTGELFF. The nucleotides read TGCGCCAGCAGCTTGGACGGCCTGGGACAGGCGACCACCGGGGAGCTGTTTTTT. The CDR3 plus the reference TRBV5-1 and TRBJ2-2 genes for the other parts give the full variable domain: KAGVTQTPRYLIKTRGQQVTLSCSPISGHRSVSWYQQTPGQGLQFLFEYFSETQRNKGNFPGRFSGRQFSNSRSEMNVSTLELGDSALYLCASSLDGLGQATTGELFFGEGSRLTVL.